This entry is about one T cell receptor beta chain. The data were taken from a study of blood T cell repertoires in COVID-19. Looking at the study overall: Acute and convalescent COVID-19 samples came from the United States, Italy and Spain. PBMCs, B-cell-depleted T cells, or T cells were the source of the cDNA or gDNA that made up the material.

Germline lookup yields CDR1 KGHSH and CDR2 LQKENI. The CDR3 totals 14 residues. V dropped 7 bases and J dropped 4 bases, with 14 bases sitting between them. As handled by the study authors: Nucleated cell counts were estimated from reference gene primer amplification. Only in-frame clones appear in the TCRdb table, and some are missing; sequencing was by immunoSEQ multiplex PCR. V, J and clone size reflect that table, while D and trimming were determined from the DNA. The table records a few hundred thousand clones, over 70% of them present only once. The chain carries TRBV18 and TRBJ2-4, with TRBD2 as a possible D gene (5 bases). The sequence derives from a woman aged 45-60 years with acute or convalescent COVID-19. Sequencing used peripheral blood. Here the CDR3 DNA reads TGTGCCAGCTACGCCGGGAACCAGAAAAACATTCAGTACTTC. Its translation: CASYAGNQKNIQYF.